Listed below are T cell receptor beta chains from one sample, sequenced in a study of molecular identifiers for immune sequencing clone quantification. TCRdb analysed the PCR reads with MiXCR anew, one entry per CDR3 protein. The sample lists about 36,000 distinct CDR3 sequences, 15% to 20% occurring once. Sequencing was done on a sample of naive CD8+ T cells from blood, with Jurkat cell RNA spiked in. The source is a human donor in good health. Some libraries in this study had Jurkat cell RNA spiked in. CDR3s include the opening cysteine and the closing phenylalanine or tryptophan. A D gene is named only where the DNA matches it firmly. Clone size is given for some rows only: seen once, a few or many times, or a class if the clone is expanded.

CDR3nt: TGTGCCAGCAGTCGGGCGGCCATGAACACTGAAGCTTTCTTT
CDR3aa: CASSRAAMNTEAFF
abundance: few
v_gene: TRBV28
d_gene: -
j_gene: TRBJ1-1

CDR3nt: TGTGCCAGCAGCTTAGTTGGAGCGAACACCGGGGAGCTGTTTTTT
CDR3aa: CASSLVGANTGELFF
abundance: many
v_gene: TRBV7-9
d_gene: -
j_gene: TRBJ2-2

CDR3nt: TGTGCCAGCAGTTCCGAGGCAGGACCCTTTAGCACAGATACGCAGTGTTTT
CDR3aa: CASSSEAGPFSTDTQCF
abundance: -
v_gene: TRBV12-3/TRBV12-4
d_gene: -
j_gene: TRBJ2-3

CDR3nt: TGCGCCAGCAGCCCGCTGGGACTAGCCATTGGATCAGATACGCAGTATTTT
CDR3aa: CASSPLGLAIGSDTQYF
abundance: few
v_gene: TRBV5-1
d_gene: TRBD2
j_gene: TRBJ2-3

CDR3nt: TGCAGCGTTGGCCTGGGCGGAGGGGATCAGCCCCAGCATTTT
CDR3aa: CSVGLGGGDQPQHF
abundance: -
v_gene: TRBV29-1
d_gene: -
j_gene: TRBJ1-5

CDR3nt: TGTGCCAGCAGCCAAGAGACTAGCGGGGGCGGTGATACGCAGTATTTT
CDR3aa: CASSQETSGGGDTQYF
abundance: many
v_gene: TRBV4-2
d_gene: TRBD2
j_gene: TRBJ2-3

CDR3nt: TGTGCCAGCAGCAAGACTAGCGGGAGTCCAGATACGCAGTATTTT
CDR3aa: CASSKTSGSPDTQYF
abundance: many
v_gene: TRBV28
d_gene: TRBD2
j_gene: TRBJ2-3

CDR3nt: TGTGCCAGCAGTGAAGCAAACGACGGCACTAGCACAGATACGCAGTATTTT
CDR3aa: CASSEANDGTSTDTQYF
abundance: -
v_gene: TRBV2
d_gene: -
j_gene: TRBJ2-3

CDR3nt: TGTGCCAGCAGTTACAATGGGCCTTCCACAGATACGCAGTATTTT
CDR3aa: CASSYNGPSTDTQYF
abundance: many
v_gene: TRBV6-2/TRBV6-3
d_gene: -
j_gene: TRBJ2-3

CDR3nt: TGCAGTGCCACCGACAGTGTCACAGATACGCAGTATTTT
CDR3aa: CSATDSVTDTQYF
abundance: many
v_gene: TRBV20-1
d_gene: -
j_gene: TRBJ2-3